In this sample, the clone carrying this T cell receptor (beta chain) turned up a few times. The sample holds other DNA sequences that translate to the same CDR3. The CDR3 has 13 amino acids. The ends were cut back, 3 bases at V and 5 bases at J, with 10 bases in the middle. Per the germline V gene, CDR1 is SGHTA and CDR2 is FQGNSA. This sample is part of a study of blood T cell repertoires in COVID-19. Study processing details: Amplification from reference gene primers served as the basis for estimated nucleated cell counts. Sequenced by immunoSEQ multiplex PCR; TCRdb stores in-frame clones only, minus some. V and J calls and clone size follow that table, whereas D and trimming were derived from the DNA. The data hold over 120,000 clones, with about nine tenths observed a single time.

The gene calls are TRBV7-2 and TRBJ1-1; D is perhaps TRBD1 (6 bases). Sequencing was performed on PBMCs or T cells enriched from blood (not recorded which). The sequence was obtained from a man between 45 and 60 years old who had recovered from COVID-19. CDR3 residues: CASSLLQGTEAFF. The CDR3, as DNA: TGTGCCAGCAGCTTGCTGCAGGGGACTGAAGCTTTCTTT.